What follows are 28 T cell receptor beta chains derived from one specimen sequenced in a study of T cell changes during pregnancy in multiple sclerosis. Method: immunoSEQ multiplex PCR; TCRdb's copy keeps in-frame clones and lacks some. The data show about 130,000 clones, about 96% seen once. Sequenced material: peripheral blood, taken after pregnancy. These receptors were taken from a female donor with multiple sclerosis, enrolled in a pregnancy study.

This chain's CDR3 is CASSLARGQGPYGYTF. In nucleotides, the CDR3 is TGTGCCAGCAGCTTAGCGCGGGGACAGGGTCCCTATGGCTACACCTTC. J is TRBJ1-2 and V is TRBV7-2, with 9 bases aligning to TRBD1. CDR3 length: 16 amino acids. With 0 bases clipped from V and 4 bases from J, the junction kept 6 bases outside the gene matches. CDR1 is SGHTA, CDR2 FQGNSA, per germline.

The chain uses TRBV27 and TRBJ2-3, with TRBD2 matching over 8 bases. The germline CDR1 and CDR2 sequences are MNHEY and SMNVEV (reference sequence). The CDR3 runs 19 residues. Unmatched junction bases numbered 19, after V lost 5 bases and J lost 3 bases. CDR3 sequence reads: CASSPRGTSGRAETDTQYF. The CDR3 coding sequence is TGTGCCAGCAGTCCTAGGGGGACCAGCGGGAGAGCAGAGACAGATACGCAGTATTTT.

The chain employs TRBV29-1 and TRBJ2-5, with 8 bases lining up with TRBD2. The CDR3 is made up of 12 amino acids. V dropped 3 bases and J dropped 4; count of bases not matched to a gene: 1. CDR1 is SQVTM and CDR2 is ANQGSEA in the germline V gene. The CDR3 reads CSVDLAGETQYF. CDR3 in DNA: TGCAGCGTTGATCTAGCGGGAGAGACCCAGTACTTC.

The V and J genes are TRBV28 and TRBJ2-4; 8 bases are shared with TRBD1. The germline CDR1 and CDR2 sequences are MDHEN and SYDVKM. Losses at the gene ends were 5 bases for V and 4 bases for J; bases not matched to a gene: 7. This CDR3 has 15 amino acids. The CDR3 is CASSGQGIPKNIQYF. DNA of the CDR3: TGTGCCAGCAGTGGACAGGGTATCCCAAAAAACATTCAGTACTTC.

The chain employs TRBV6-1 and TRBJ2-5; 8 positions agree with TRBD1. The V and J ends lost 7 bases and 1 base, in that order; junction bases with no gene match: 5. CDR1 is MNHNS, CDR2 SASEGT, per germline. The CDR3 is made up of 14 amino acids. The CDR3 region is CASKGTGTQETQYF. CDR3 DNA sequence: TGTGCCAGCAAGGGGACAGGAACCCAAGAGACCCAGTACTTC.

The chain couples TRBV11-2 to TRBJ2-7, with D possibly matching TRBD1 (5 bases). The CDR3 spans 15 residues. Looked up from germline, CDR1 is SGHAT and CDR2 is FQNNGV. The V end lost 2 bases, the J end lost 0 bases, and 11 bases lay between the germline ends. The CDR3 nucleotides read TGTGCCAGCAGCTTAAGGGGAAGGACCTCCTACGAGCAGTACTTC. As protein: CASSLRGRTSYEQYF.

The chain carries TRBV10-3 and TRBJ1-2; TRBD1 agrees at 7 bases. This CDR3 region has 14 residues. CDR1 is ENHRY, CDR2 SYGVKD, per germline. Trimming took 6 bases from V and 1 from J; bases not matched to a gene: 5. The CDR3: CAISRDSGNYGYTF. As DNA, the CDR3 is TGTGCCATCAGCCGGGACAGTGGTAACTATGGCTACACCTTC.

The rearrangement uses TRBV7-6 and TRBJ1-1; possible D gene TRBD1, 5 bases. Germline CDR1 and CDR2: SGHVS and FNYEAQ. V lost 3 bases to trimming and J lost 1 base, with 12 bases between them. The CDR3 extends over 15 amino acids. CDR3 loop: CASSFSPGPNTEAFF. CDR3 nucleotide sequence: TGTGCCAGCAGCTTCTCTCCAGGGCCGAACACTGAAGCTTTCTTT.

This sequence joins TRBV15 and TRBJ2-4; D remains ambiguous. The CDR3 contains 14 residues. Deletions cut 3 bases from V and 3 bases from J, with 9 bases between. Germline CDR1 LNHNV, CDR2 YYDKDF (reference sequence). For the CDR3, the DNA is TGTGCCACCAGCAGGGAGCATAGCAAAAACATTCAGTACTTC. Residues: CATSREHSKNIQYF.

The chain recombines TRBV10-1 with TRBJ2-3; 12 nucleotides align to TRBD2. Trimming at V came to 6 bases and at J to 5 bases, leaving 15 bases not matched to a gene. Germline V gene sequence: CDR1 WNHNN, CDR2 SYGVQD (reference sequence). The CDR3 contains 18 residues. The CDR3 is CASSSGASGGDAKDTQYF. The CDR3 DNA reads TGCGCCAGCAGCTCGGGGGCTAGCGGGGGGGACGCAAAAGATACGCAGTATTTT.

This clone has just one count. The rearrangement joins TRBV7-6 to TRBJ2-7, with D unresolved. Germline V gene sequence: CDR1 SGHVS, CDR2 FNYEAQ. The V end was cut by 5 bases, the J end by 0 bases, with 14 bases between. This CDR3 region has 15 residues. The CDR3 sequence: CASSPAPGFSYEQYF. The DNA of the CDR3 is TGTGCCAGCAGCCCAGCCCCCGGGTTCTCCTACGAGCAGTACTTC.

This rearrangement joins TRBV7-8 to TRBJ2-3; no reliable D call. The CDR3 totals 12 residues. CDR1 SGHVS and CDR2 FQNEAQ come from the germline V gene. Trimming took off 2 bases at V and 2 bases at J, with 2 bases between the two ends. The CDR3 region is CASSLLTDTQYF. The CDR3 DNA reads TGTGCCAGCAGCTTACTCACAGATACGCAGTATTTT.

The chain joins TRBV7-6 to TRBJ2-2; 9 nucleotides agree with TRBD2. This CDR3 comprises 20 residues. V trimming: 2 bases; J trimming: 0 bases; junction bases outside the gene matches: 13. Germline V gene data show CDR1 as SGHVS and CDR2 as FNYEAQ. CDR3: CASSLYLWETSGSNTGELFF. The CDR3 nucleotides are TGTGCCAGCAGCTTATACTTGTGGGAGACTAGCGGCTCGAACACCGGGGAGCTGTTTTTT.

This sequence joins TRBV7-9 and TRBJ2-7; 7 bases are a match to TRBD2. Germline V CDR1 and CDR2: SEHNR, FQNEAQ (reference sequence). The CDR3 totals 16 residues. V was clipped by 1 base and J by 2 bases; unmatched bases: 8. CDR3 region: CASSLVRGGRTYEQYF. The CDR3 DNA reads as TGTGCCAGCAGCTTAGTGCGGGGAGGGAGAACCTACGAGCAGTACTTC. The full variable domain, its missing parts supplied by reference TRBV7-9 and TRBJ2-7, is DTGVSQNPRHKITKRGQNVTFRCDPISEHNRLYWYRQTLGQGPEFLTYFQNEAQLEKSRLLSDRFSAERPKGSFSTLEIQRTEQGDSAMYLCASSLVRGGRTYEQYFGPGTRLTVT.

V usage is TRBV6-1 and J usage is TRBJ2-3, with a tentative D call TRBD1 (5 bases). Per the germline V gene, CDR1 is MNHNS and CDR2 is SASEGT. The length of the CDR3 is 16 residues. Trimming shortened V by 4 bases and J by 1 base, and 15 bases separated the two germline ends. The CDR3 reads CASSGQFQGGTDTQYF. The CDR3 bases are TGTGCCAGCAGTGGACAGTTTCAGGGCGGCACAGATACGCAGTATTTT.

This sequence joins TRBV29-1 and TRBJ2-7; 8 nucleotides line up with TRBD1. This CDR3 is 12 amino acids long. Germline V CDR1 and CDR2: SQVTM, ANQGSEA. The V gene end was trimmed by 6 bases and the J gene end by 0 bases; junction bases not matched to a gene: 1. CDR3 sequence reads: CSVGQVSYEQYF. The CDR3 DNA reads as TGCAGCGTGGGACAGGTCTCCTACGAGCAGTACTTC.

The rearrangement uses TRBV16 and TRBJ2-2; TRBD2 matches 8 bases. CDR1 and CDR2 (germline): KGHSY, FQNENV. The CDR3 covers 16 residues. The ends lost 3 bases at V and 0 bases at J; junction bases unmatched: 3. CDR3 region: CASSHAGGANTGELFF. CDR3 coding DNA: TGTGCCAGCAGCCATGCGGGGGGCGCGAACACCGGGGAGCTGTTTTTT.

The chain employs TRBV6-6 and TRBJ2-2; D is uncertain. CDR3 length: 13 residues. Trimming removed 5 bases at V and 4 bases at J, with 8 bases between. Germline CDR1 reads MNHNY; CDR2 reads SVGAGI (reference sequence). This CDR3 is CASSHGVTGELFF. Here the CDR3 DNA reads TGTGCCAGCAGTCACGGAGTCACCGGGGAGCTGTTTTTT.

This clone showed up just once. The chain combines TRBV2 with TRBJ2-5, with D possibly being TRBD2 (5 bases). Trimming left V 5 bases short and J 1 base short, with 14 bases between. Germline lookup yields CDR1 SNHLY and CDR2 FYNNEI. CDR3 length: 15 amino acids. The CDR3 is CASSTRLITQETQYF. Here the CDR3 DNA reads TGTGCCAGCAGTACTAGACTGATAACCCAAGAGACCCAGTACTTC.

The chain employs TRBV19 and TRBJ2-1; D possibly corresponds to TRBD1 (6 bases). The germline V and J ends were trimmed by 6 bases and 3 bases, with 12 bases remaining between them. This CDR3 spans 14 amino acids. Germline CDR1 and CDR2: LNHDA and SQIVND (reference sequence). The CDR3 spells CASSTRTVYNEQFF. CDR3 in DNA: TGTGCCAGTAGCACGAGGACAGTCTACAATGAGCAGTTCTTC.

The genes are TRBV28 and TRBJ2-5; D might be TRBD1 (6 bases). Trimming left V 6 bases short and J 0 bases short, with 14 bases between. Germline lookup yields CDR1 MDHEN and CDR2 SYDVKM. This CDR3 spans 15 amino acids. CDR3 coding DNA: TGTGCCAGCAGCTTCCGAGGACAGTACCAAGAGACCCAGTACTTC. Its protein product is CASSFRGQYQETQYF.

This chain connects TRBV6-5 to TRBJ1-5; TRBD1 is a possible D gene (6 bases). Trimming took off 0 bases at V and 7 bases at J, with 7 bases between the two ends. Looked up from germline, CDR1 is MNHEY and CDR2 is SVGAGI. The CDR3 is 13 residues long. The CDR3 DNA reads TGTGCCAGCAGTTACTCTAGGGGGCAGCCCCAGCATTTT. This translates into CASSYSRGQPQHF.

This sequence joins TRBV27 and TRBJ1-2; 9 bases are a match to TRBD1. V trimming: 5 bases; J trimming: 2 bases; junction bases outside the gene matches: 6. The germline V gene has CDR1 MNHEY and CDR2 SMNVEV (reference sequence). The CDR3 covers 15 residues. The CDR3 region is CASSVHRGQNYGYTF. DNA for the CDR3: TGTGCCAGCAGTGTTCACAGGGGGCAGAACTATGGCTACACCTTC.

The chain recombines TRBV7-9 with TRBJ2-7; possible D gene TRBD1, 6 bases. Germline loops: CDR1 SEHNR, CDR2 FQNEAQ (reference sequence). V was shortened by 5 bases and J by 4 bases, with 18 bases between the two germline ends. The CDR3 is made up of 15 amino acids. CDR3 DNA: TGTGCCAGCAGCAACCATCAACAGGGAGTATACGAGCAGTACTTC. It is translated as CASSNHQQGVYEQYF.

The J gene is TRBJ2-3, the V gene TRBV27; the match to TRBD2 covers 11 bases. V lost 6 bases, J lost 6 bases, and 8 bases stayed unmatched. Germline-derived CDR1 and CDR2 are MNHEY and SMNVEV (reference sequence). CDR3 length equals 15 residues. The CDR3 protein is CASSHTSGSWDTQYF. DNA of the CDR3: TGTGCCAGCAGCCACACTAGCGGGAGTTGGGATACGCAGTATTTT.

CDR3 nucleotides: TGTGCCAGCAGCCCCGGACAGGGCTATGGCTACACCTTC. This gives the protein CASSPGQGYGYTF. The chain employs TRBV27 and TRBJ1-2; 8 bases fit TRBD1. This CDR3 comprises 13 residues. V gave up 6 bases and J gave up 4 bases; unmatched junction bases: 4. CDR1 and CDR2 from the germline V gene are MNHEY and SMNVEV (reference sequence).

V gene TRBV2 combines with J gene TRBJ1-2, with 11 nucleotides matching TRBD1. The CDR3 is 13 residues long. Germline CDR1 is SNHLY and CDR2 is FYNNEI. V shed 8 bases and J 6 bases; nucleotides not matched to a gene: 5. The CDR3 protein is CASLPDRGHGYTF. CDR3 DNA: TGTGCCAGCCTCCCGGACAGGGGGCATGGCTACACCTTC. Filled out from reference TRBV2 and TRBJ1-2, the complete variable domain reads EPEVTQTPSHQVTQMGQEVILRCVPISNHLYFYWYRQILGQKVEFLVSFYNNEISEKSEIFDDQFSVERPDGSNFTLKIRSTKLEDSAMYFCASLPDRGHGYTFGSGTRLTVV.

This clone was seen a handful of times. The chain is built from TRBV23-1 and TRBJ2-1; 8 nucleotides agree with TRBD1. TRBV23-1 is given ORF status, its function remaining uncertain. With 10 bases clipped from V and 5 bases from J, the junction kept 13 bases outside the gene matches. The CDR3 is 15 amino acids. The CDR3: CATRNRDRPNNEQFF. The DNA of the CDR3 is TGCGCCACCCGAAACCGGGACAGGCCAAACAATGAGCAGTTCTTC.